This T cell receptor beta chain was sequenced for a study of T cell responses to AZD1222 COVID-19 vaccine. The CDR3 length is 14 residues. CDR1 and CDR2 (germline): SGHAT, FQNNGV. The V and J ends lost 5 bases and 6 bases, in that order; junction bases with no gene match: 9. The method was immunoSEQ multiplex PCR; TCRdb's version includes in-frame clones alone and lacks a portion of them. This sample has over 150,000 clones, with roughly 88% found just once. This clone appeared once. The material was peripheral blood, obtained on day 0 of AZD1222 vaccination. The receptor's source is an adult in good health. The chain is built from TRBV11-2 and TRBJ2-7; the match to TRBD1 covers 8 bases. This CDR3 is CASSPSDRAGEQYF. DNA of the CDR3: TGTGCCAGCAGCCCCTCGGACAGGGCGGGCGAGCAGTACTTC.